The entry that follows covers one T cell receptor beta chain sequence. Its antigen remains unknown. The entry originates in a study of shared clonotypes between healthy human individuals. The overall study: Two female and a few male donors aged 18 to 49 were enrolled.

The naive CD8 fraction comprised CD45RO-negative cells positively selected for CCR7 and excluded terminally differentiated effector memory CD45RA+ cells. General study points: Researchers sampled blood only, noting tissue repertoires likely differ. Naive subsets generally had larger estimated richness than memory subsets.

In the original processing: Filtering differed since immunoSEQ provided only junctions, with no quality scores. Method: immunoSEQ multiplex PCR; TCRdb's copy keeps in-frame clones and lacks some. V and J calls and clone size come straight from that table; D and trimming were deduced from the DNA. The repertoire holds about 2 million clones, with about 95% as singletons. CDR3 length: 14 amino acids. The germline V gene has CDR1 SGDLS and CDR2 YYNGEE. V was shortened by 4 bases and J by 4 bases, with 14 bases between the two germline ends. This sequence joins TRBV9 and TRBJ1-2; no firm D call. Sequences were obtained from naive CD8+ T cells sorted from blood. The clonotype originates from a young man in good health. CDR3: CASSPGSSSYGYTF. CDR3 in DNA: TGTGCCAGCAGCCCTGGCTCCAGTAGCTATGGCTACACCTTC.